One and the same sample provided the 31 T cell receptor beta chains below, sequenced in a study of T cells after yellow fever vaccination. MiXCR, run by TCRdb on the 5' RACE reads, gives a single entry per CDR3 protein. The sample carries under 80,000 distinct CDR3 sequences, 7.4% recorded once. The input for sequencing was CD8+ T cells sorted from PBMCs, taken 15 days after the yellow fever booster vaccination. The origin of the receptors is a young man who received the YFV17D yellow fever vaccine.

This chain links TRBV12-3 or TRBV12-4 with TRBJ2-7; D gene ambiguous. Trimming cost V 5 bases and J 3 bases, with 8 bases left between them. This CDR3 comprises 12 residues. Here the CDR3 DNA reads TGTGCCAGCAGTATCCTCCTCTACGAGCAGTACTTC. The encoded protein is CASSILLYEQYF.

This clonotype was seen just once. A much larger clone lies a single base off, so this may be a read error. The rearrangement links TRBV29-1 to TRBJ2-7, with 8 bases lining up with TRBD2. The ends lost 5 bases at V and 6 bases at J; junction bases unmatched: 9. The CDR3 has 13 residues. Looked up from germline, CDR1 is SQVTM and CDR2 is ANQGSEA. As DNA, the CDR3 is TGCAGCGTTAAGGGACTAGATCTCGGCGAGCAGTACTTC. Encoded protein: CSVKGLDLGEQYF.

This clonotype was observed many times. The rearrangement uses TRBV6-1 and TRBJ1-2; 7 bases match TRBD1. The J segment lost 6 bases and the V segment lost 1 base, leaving 8 bases of the junction unmatched. Germline CDR1 and CDR2: MNHNS and SASEGT. The CDR3 loop spans 15 amino acids. The CDR3 reads CASSEGRGFHNGYTF. The CDR3 nucleotides read TGTGCCAGCAGTGAAGGCAGGGGGTTTCATAATGGCTACACCTTC.

This clonotype was counted ten times or more. V gene TRBV6-5 combines with J gene TRBJ2-7, with D perhaps TRBD1 or TRBD2 (5 bases each). CDR1 is MNHEY and CDR2 is SVGAGI in the germline V gene. Deletions cut 11 bases from V and 2 bases from J, with 13 bases between. CDR3 length equals 12 residues. CDR3 sequence (DNA): TGTGCCGCGTGGGACGTAACCTACGAGCAGTACTTC. Amino acid sequence: CAAWDVTYEQYF.

This clonotype was found many times. This chain uses TRBV9 with TRBJ1-2; 8 bases are a match to TRBD1. This CDR3 is built from 15 residues. V dropped 3 bases and J dropped 6; count of bases not matched to a gene: 10. From germline, CDR1 is SGDLS and CDR2 YYNGEE. CDR3 in DNA: TGTGCCAGCAGCGGCGACAGGGGAATGATGGATGGCTACACCTTC. Its protein is CASSGDRGMMDGYTF.

In this sample, this clonotype turned up many times. The chain uses TRBV3-1 and TRBJ2-7; D unclear. The CDR3 totals 14 residues. Germline CDR1 LGHDT, CDR2 YNNKEL (reference sequence). Trimming pared 1 base from V and 3 bases from J, leaving 10 bases between. The CDR3 loop reads CASSQGAIGYEQYF. CDR3 DNA sequence: TGTGCCAGCAGCCAAGGAGCGATTGGCTACGAGCAGTACTTC.

At least ten counts were recorded for this clonotype. The chain combines TRBV7-2 with TRBJ2-7; 7 nucleotides line up with TRBD2. Per the germline V gene, CDR1 is SGHTA and CDR2 is FQGNSA. The J segment lost 4 bases and the V segment lost 5 bases, leaving 8 bases of the junction unmatched. The CDR3 consists of 14 residues. CDR3: CASSPVGGGYEQYF. The CDR3 DNA is TGTGCCAGCAGCCCCGTGGGCGGGGGATACGAGCAGTACTTC.

This clonotype was found many times. The chain recombines TRBV12-3 or TRBV12-4 with TRBJ2-7; 11 nucleotides line up with TRBD2. The junction had 7 bases not matched to a gene; V was cut back by 4 bases and J by 5 bases. The CDR3 runs 15 residues. The CDR3 reads CASSSKVAGGDEQYF. The CDR3 DNA reads as TGTGCCAGCAGTTCGAAAGTAGCGGGAGGGGACGAGCAGTACTTC.

A few counts support this clonotype. The CDR3 reads CASRLGAGGKETQYF. The CDR3, as DNA: TGTGCCAGTAGGCTTGGGGCAGGGGGCAAGGAGACCCAGTACTTC. J is TRBJ2-5 and V is TRBV19; 8 nucleotides align to TRBD1. Per the germline V gene, CDR1 is LNHDA and CDR2 is SQIVND (reference sequence). J lost 5 bases, V lost 6 bases, and 11 bases had no gene match. CDR3 size: 15 residues.

This clonotype has a count of ten or more. The chain recombines TRBV27 with TRBJ1-5; TRBD1 might be the D (5 bases). Germline V gene sequence: CDR1 MNHEY, CDR2 SMNVEV (reference sequence). The CDR3 length is 14 residues. V shed 4 bases and J shed 3 bases, with 10 bases lying between them. The CDR3 DNA reads TGTGCCAGCAGTTATGGGACGGACAATCAGCCCCAGCATTTT. Translated, it gives CASSYGTDNQPQHF.

There are many counts of this clonotype. V usage is TRBV12-3 or TRBV12-4 and J usage is TRBJ2-1, with D maybe TRBD2 (7 bases). V was clipped by 7 bases and J by 1 base, with 17 bases between them. The length of the CDR3 is 16 residues. The chain's CDR3 is CASTPGGALSYNEQFF. The DNA of the CDR3 is TGTGCCAGCACTCCTGGGGGGGCGTTGTCCTACAATGAGCAGTTCTTC.

This clonotype was counted only a few times. The chain combines TRBV5-4 with TRBJ2-3; 10 bases line up with TRBD2. The CDR3 runs to 16 residues. Germline assignment: CDR1 SGHNT and CDR2 YYREEE (reference sequence). Trimming took 0 bases from V and 4 from J; bases not matched to a gene: 5. DNA of the CDR3: TGTGCCAGCAGCTTGGGGGCGCTAGCGGGAGCAGATACGCAGTATTTT. It yields the protein CASSLGALAGADTQYF.

At least ten counts were recorded for this clonotype. This sequence joins TRBV20-1 and TRBJ2-5; 13 bases map to TRBD2. Germline V gene lookup returns CDR1 DFQATT and CDR2 SNEGSKA (reference sequence). CDR3 length equals 13 residues. The trim removed 7 bases at V and 5 bases at J, leaving 4 bases unmatched. The CDR3 sequence is CSDGTSGIETQYF. For the CDR3, the DNA is TGCAGTGACGGGACTAGCGGGATTGAGACCCAGTACTTC.

This clonotype was detected ten times or more. V usage is TRBV6-4 and J usage is TRBJ2-3; D remains ambiguous. Trimming shortened V by 0 bases and J by 6 bases, and 7 bases separated the two germline ends. Germline V CDR1 and CDR2: MRHNA, SNTAGT. There are 13 residues in the CDR3. As DNA, the CDR3 is TGTGCCAGCAGTGACTCGATGTTGGATACGCAGTATTTT. It yields the protein CASSDSMLDTQYF.

This clonotype was counted at least ten times. J is TRBJ1-3 and V is TRBV10-3; D is possibly TRBD1 (6 bases). CDR1 and CDR2 (germline): ENHRY, SYGVKD. With 3 bases removed from V and 2 bases from J, the gap between germline ends came to 8 bases. CDR3 length: 14 residues. The CDR3 loop reads CAISDQGTGNTIYF. The DNA for the CDR3 is TGTGCCATCAGTGACCAGGGGACTGGAAACACCATATATTTT.

The genes are TRBV6-2 or TRBV6-3 and TRBJ2-7; 14 nucleotides align to TRBD2. The CDR3 totals 14 residues. Germline V gives CDR1 MNHEY, CDR2 SVGEGT. Germline trimming cut 6 bases from V and 6 bases from J; bases unmatched to any gene: 4. CDR3 DNA sequence: TGTGCCAGCAGCGGACTAGCGGGAGGAGGCGAGCAGTACTTC. Amino acids: CASSGLAGGGEQYF.

This clonotype was picked up many times. This chain joins TRBV6-2 or TRBV6-3 and TRBJ2-7; 10 nucleotides align to TRBD2. Germline loops: CDR1 MNHEY, CDR2 SVGEGT. The junction had 6 bases not matched to a gene; V was cut back by 2 bases and J by 2 bases. The CDR3 runs 16 residues. CDR3 DNA sequence: TGTGCCAGCAGTTACGCTAGCGGGAGTATGACCTACGAGCAGTACTTC. This codes for CASSYASGSMTYEQYF.

This clonotype was counted at least ten times. The CDR3 region has the DNA TGTGCCAGCAGTGACGGTGATGAGCAGTACTTC. It specifies CASSDGDEQYF. The chain employs TRBV28 and TRBJ2-7; D gene ambiguous. This CDR3 has 11 residues. Trimming took 5 bases from V and 7 from J, leaving 9 bases between them. The germline gives CDR1 MDHEN, CDR2 SYDVKM.

This clonotype was detected ten times or more. The V call is TRBV20-1, the J call TRBJ2-1; 7 bases align to TRBD2. This CDR3 contains 16 residues. Germline trimming cut 0 bases from V and 4 bases from J; bases unmatched to any gene: 9. Germline V gene sequence: CDR1 DFQATT, CDR2 SNEGSKA (reference sequence). The CDR3 protein is CSARDRAGLTYNEQFF. In nucleotides, the CDR3 is TGCAGTGCTAGAGATAGAGCGGGACTAACATACAATGAGCAGTTCTTC.

This clonotype was counted many times. The gene calls are TRBV29-1 and TRBJ2-1; TRBD2 agrees at 12 bases. Per germline, CDR1 SQVTM and CDR2 ANQGSEA. V shed 7 bases and J 6 bases; nucleotides not matched to a gene: 10. The CDR3 has 15 amino acids. CDR3 protein: CSAQLLAGGSNEQFF. CDR3 coding DNA: TGCAGCGCACAATTACTAGCGGGAGGCAGCAATGAGCAGTTCTTC.

This clonotype was seen at least ten times. V usage is TRBV20-1 and J usage is TRBJ2-1; perhaps TRBD2 as D (5 bases). This CDR3 is built from 13 residues. The germline V gene encodes CDR1 DFQATT and CDR2 SNEGSKA (reference sequence). V was shortened by 5 bases and J by 5 bases, with 13 bases between the two germline ends. The CDR3 sequence is CSAELVTHNEQFF. DNA for the CDR3: TGCAGTGCTGAACTAGTTACCCACAATGAGCAGTTCTTC.

The V call is TRBV11-2, the J call TRBJ1-4; D possibly corresponds to TRBD1 (6 bases). CDR1 is SGHAT, CDR2 FQNNGV, per germline. V was shortened by 5 bases and J by 5 bases, with 12 bases between the two germline ends. CDR3 length: 14 amino acids. CDR3 amino acids: CASSDGQLNEKLFF. CDR3 nucleotide sequence: TGTGCCAGCAGCGACGGACAGCTAAATGAAAAACTGTTTTTT.

The sample holds many counts of this clonotype. The chain is built from TRBV7-2 and TRBJ2-1; unclear D gene. The CDR3 is 14 amino acids. Germline CDR1 and CDR2: SGHTA and FQGNSA. V was shortened by 4 bases and J by 1 base, with 8 bases between the two germline ends. Written as DNA, the CDR3 is TGTGCCAGCAGCTCCGACGGTTCCTACAATGAGCAGTTCTTC. Its protein product is CASSSDGSYNEQFF.

This clonotype was seen repeatedly, ten times or more. The chain is built from TRBV27 and TRBJ1-5; TRBD1 matches at 7 bases. The ends lost 11 bases at V and 3 bases at J; junction bases unmatched: 7. Germline CDR1 and CDR2: MNHEY and SMNVEV (reference sequence). CDR3 length: 13 residues. The CDR3 region is CAASGGFNQPQHF. CDR3 coding DNA: TGTGCCGCTTCAGGGGGTTTCAATCAGCCCCAGCATTTT.

As concerns this clonotype: A much larger clonotype is one base distant, so this may be a read error. The CDR3 here is CASSSGGSFYEQYF. The CDR3 coding sequence is TGTGCCAGCAGCTCAGGGGGATCATTTTACGAGCAGTACTTC. V and J are TRBV13 and TRBJ2-7; TRBD1 aligns across 7 bases. V lost 4 bases and J lost 4; bases outside the gene matches: 7. Germline V gene sequence: CDR1 PRHDT, CDR2 FYEKMQ (reference sequence). CDR3 length equals 14 residues.

The chain employs TRBV5-1 and TRBJ2-1; D is possibly TRBD1 or TRBD2 (5 bases each). Germline V lookup: CDR1 SGHRS, CDR2 YFSETQ. The CDR3 has 16 amino acids. V was clipped by 3 bases and J by 4 bases, with 17 bases between them. CDR3 nucleotide sequence: TGCGCCAGCAGCTCCGACAGAAAGCGGCGATACAATGAGCAGTTCTTC. Translated: CASSSDRKRRYNEQFF. The whole variable domain, filled in from reference TRBV5-1 and TRBJ2-1, reads KAGVTQTPRYLIKTRGQQVTLSCSPISGHRSVSWYQQTPGQGLQFLFEYFSETQRNKGNFPGRFSGRQFSNSRSEMNVSTLELGDSALYLCASSSDRKRRYNEQFFGPGTRLTVL.

Many counts were recorded for this clonotype. This chain uses TRBV24-1 with TRBJ2-5, with unresolved D. CDR3 size: 16 residues. In germline, CDR1 is KGHDR, CDR2 SFDVKD. V was cut by 3 bases and J by 0 bases, with 13 bases left in between. The CDR3 here is CATSDPTPENQETQYF. The CDR3 nucleotides read TGTGCCACCAGTGATCCTACCCCGGAGAACCAAGAGACCCAGTACTTC.

This clonotype was detected ten times or more. The chain is built from TRBV10-1 and TRBJ2-2; 7 nucleotides align to TRBD1. Trimming took 1 base from V and 4 from J; bases not matched to a gene: 6. This CDR3 is built from 16 residues. In germline, CDR1 is WNHNN, CDR2 SYGVQD (reference sequence). The CDR3 here is CASSEFTSGGTGELFF. CDR3 DNA: TGCGCCAGCAGTGAGTTCACTTCAGGGGGCACCGGGGAGCTGTTTTTT.

This clonotype has a handful of counts. The chain recombines TRBV4-3 with TRBJ2-1, with D unresolved. Germline-derived CDR1 and CDR2 are LGHNA and YSLEER. V lost 0 bases, J lost 6 bases, and 9 bases lay in between. This CDR3 is built from 14 residues. The CDR3 reads CASSQDIQANEQFF. CDR3 coding DNA: TGCGCCAGCAGCCAAGATATTCAAGCCAATGAGCAGTTCTTC.

This clonotype has at least ten counts. The rearrangement uses TRBV20-1 and TRBJ2-3; a weak D match, TRBD2 (6 bases). The germline V gene encodes CDR1 DFQATT and CDR2 SNEGSKA (reference sequence). CDR3 length: 14 residues. Trimming shortened V by 5 bases and J by 2 bases, and 14 bases separated the two germline ends. The CDR3 region is CSAGGVGNTDTQYF. CDR3 sequence (DNA): TGCAGTGCTGGCGGGGTTGGGAACACAGATACGCAGTATTTT.

There are many counts of this clonotype. The genes are TRBV5-1 and TRBJ2-7; tentatively, D is TRBD2 (6 bases). Germline V gene lookup returns CDR1 SGHRS and CDR2 YFSETQ. CDR3 length equals 13 residues. Trimming pared 0 bases from V and 4 bases from J, leaving 8 bases between. The CDR3 nucleotides read TGCGCCAGCAGCTTGGAAGCGGGTTACGAGCAGTACTTC. Its translation: CASSLEAGYEQYF. Full variable domain (rest looked up from reference TRBV5-1 and TRBJ2-7): KAGVTQTPRYLIKTRGQQVTLSCSPISGHRSVSWYQQTPGQGLQFLFEYFSETQRNKGNFPGRFSGRQFSNSRSEMNVSTLELGDSALYLCASSLEAGYEQYFGPGTRLTVT.